This TCR beta chain is drawn from a study of cytomegalovirus exposure and HLA in healthy donors. General observations from the study: The tendency of first-cohort TCR clusters to co-occur in the roughly 120 validation repertoires was the finding of a later analysis. The investigators catalogued some 160 TCR beta chains as cytomegalovirus-associated. TCR sequences were mostly rare, though some public TCRs occurred in many donors. The classifier was said to identify cytomegalovirus status with high specificity and sensitivity.

Assay used: immunoSEQ multiplex PCR; TCRdb lists only in-frame clones, some missing. The repertoire holds 90,000 to 100,000 clones, with approximately 88% as singletons. The V segment lost 5 bases and the J segment 0 bases; nucleotides outside the gene matches: 13. In germline, CDR1 is SQVTM, CDR2 ANQGSEA. CDR3 length equals 16 residues. A remark on this clone: Its matching antigen is unknown.

The TCR was taken from a woman between 25 and 40 years old in good health and CMV-seronegative. What was sequenced was PBMCs. This chain uses TRBV29-1 with TRBJ2-7; 7 bases fit TRBD1. Here the CDR3 DNA reads TGCAGCGTTCAAGGCGGCTCCGGGACAGTCTCCTACGAGCAGTACTTC. Translated, it gives CSVQGGSGTVSYEQYF.